This TCR beta chain was captured by sequencing in a study of blood T cell repertoires in COVID-19. Study as a whole: Sites across the United States, Italy and Spain contributed samples from acute and convalescent COVID-19. From T cells, B-cell-depleted T cells, or PBMCs came the material, which was cDNA or gDNA.

The CDR3 loop spans 15 amino acids. Germline lookup yields CDR1 LNHDA and CDR2 SQIVND (reference sequence). V shed 5 bases, J shed 6 bases, and the junction held 7 bases outside the gene matches. Original data processing: Counts of nucleated cells, estimated from reference gene primer amplification, were obtained. This table comes from immunoSEQ multiplex PCR, and its TCRdb copy is limited to in-frame clones, with some not included. V and J calls and clone size follow that table, whereas D and trimming were derived from the DNA. The sample consists of about 81,000 clones, roughly 86% of them appearing once.

The rearrangement joins TRBV19 to TRBJ2-1; 10 positions agree with TRBD1. The sample taken for sequencing was peripheral blood. The sequence derives from a human donor in a cohort sampled during active COVID-19. In DNA form, the CDR3 reads TGTGCCAGTAGTGTGCTGGGACAGGGGTCCAATGAGCAGTTCTTC. As protein: CASSVLGQGSNEQFF.